These 29 T cell receptor beta chains originate from one sample sequenced in a study of CXCR3-negative and CXCR3-positive naive CD8 T cells. Researchers prepared the TRB cDNA libraries using 5' RACE with UMI labels. TCRdb reanalyzed the 5' RACE reads, giving one entry per CDR3 protein sequence and no DNA. Its listing shows tens of thousands of distinct CDR3 sequences. Input material: memory CD8+ T cells from blood. The receptors were gathered from a human donor in good health. Some clones in this sample may be carry-over from other donors' samples.

The rearrangement joins TRBV12-3 or TRBV12-4 to TRBJ1-1; TCRdb picks TRBD1, but there is no DNA to check that call. The CDR3 has 14 residues. The CDR3 is CASTEGVGYTEAFF.

This chain links TRBV18 with TRBJ2-7. Germline V gene sequence: CDR1 KGHSH, CDR2 LQKENI. This CDR3 comprises 13 residues. CDR3 sequence reads: CASSPDGDYEQYF.

The chain is built from TRBV9 and TRBJ2-1; absent DNA, TCRdb's TRBD1 call cannot be checked. The CDR3 runs 15 residues. In germline, CDR1 is SGDLS, CDR2 YYNGEE. The CDR3 protein is CASSFGTLPGDEQFF.

The rearrangement joins TRBV27 to TRBJ1-5. Germline lookup yields CDR1 MNHEY and CDR2 SMNVEV (reference sequence). The CDR3 sequence is 14 residues long. The CDR3 sequence is CASSSYWSNQPQHF.

The CDR3 loop reads CASNLDSEAFF. The V and J genes are TRBV19 and TRBJ1-1; the D gene TCRdb calls, TRBD1, cannot be checked with no DNA. CDR3 length: 11 amino acids. Germline V gene lookup returns CDR1 LNHDA and CDR2 SQIVND (reference sequence). Drawing the rest from reference TRBV19 and TRBJ1-1, the complete variable domain is DGGITQSPKYLFRKEGQNVTLSCEQNLNHDAMYWYRQDPGQGLRLIYYSQIVNDFQKGDIAEGYSVSREKKESFPLTVTSAQKNPTAFYLCASNLDSEAFFGQGTRLTVV.

The chain carries TRBV29-1 and TRBJ2-3; TCRdb returns TRBD1, unconfirmable since there is no DNA. Looked up from germline, CDR1 is SQVTM and CDR2 is ANQGSEA. The length of the CDR3 is 14 residues. CDR3 sequence: CSVERGSGTDTQYF.

The V gene is TRBV4-1, the J gene TRBJ1-2; lacking DNA, the TRBD1 call made by TCRdb goes unchecked. Germline CDR1 MGHRA, CDR2 YSYEKL. The CDR3 is 16 residues long. The CDR3 is CASSLQTGPPSYGYTF.

The chain uses TRBV2 and TRBJ2-7. The CDR3 is 13 residues long. Germline CDR1 SNHLY, CDR2 FYNNEI. CDR3 residues: CASSERESYEQYF. The full variable domain, completed using reference TRBV2 and TRBJ2-7, is EPEVTQTPSHQVTQMGQEVILRCVPISNHLYFYWYRQILGQKVEFLVSFYNNEISEKSEIFDDQFSVERPDGSNFTLKIRSTKLEDSAMYFCASSERESYEQYFGPGTRLTVT.

V usage is TRBV20-1 and J usage is TRBJ2-7; no DNA is available, so the TRBD1 call from TCRdb remains unchecked. Germline V gene data show CDR1 as DFQATT and CDR2 as SNEGSKA (reference sequence). CDR3 size: 16 residues. CDR3: CSATPDWTGDFNEQYF.

The chain couples TRBV15 to TRBJ2-1; TCRdb gives TRBD1 as the D gene, but with no DNA this cannot be confirmed. Germline CDR1 LNHNV, CDR2 YYDKDF (reference sequence). The CDR3 extends over 15 amino acids. CDR3 in amino acids: CATSEGRGDYNEQFF.

This chain connects TRBV29-1 to TRBJ1-2; TCRdb's D call, TRBD1, is unchecked because there is no DNA. This CDR3 contains 16 residues. Germline-derived CDR1 and CDR2 are SQVTM and ANQGSEA. CDR3 loop: CSVEESAGRGNYGYTF.

The chain is built from TRBV27 and TRBJ2-3; TCRdb proposes TRBD1, but this gene call is untestable without DNA. CDR1 and CDR2 (germline): MNHEY, SMNVEV (reference sequence). CDR3 size: 15 residues. The CDR3 is CASSYGTPGIDTQYF.

The chain combines TRBV29-1 with TRBJ1-1; TCRdb's D call, TRBD1, is unchecked because there is no DNA. Germline V gene sequence: CDR1 SQVTM, CDR2 ANQGSEA. The CDR3 is made up of 15 amino acids. CDR3 residues: CSVEGGGSNVAEAFF.

The chain combines TRBV27 with TRBJ2-7; the TRBD2 assignment by TCRdb is unverifiable without DNA. The CDR3 length is 14 residues. CDR1 and CDR2 from the germline V gene are MNHEY and SMNVEV (reference sequence). This chain's CDR3 is CASSLDWGLNEQYF.

V gene TRBV19 combines with J gene TRBJ1-5; the TCRdb D gene call, TRBD1, has no DNA to confirm it. Per germline, CDR1 LNHDA and CDR2 SQIVND (reference sequence). CDR3 length: 15 residues. The CDR3 region is CASSISAGGNQPQHF.

V usage is TRBV7-9 and J usage is TRBJ2-3; without DNA, the TCRdb call of TRBD2 cannot be checked. This CDR3 is 16 amino acids long. CDR1 is SEHNR and CDR2 is FQNEAQ in the germline V gene (reference sequence). CDR3 in amino acids: CASSDAGRRSTDTQYF.

This rearrangement joins TRBV6-6 to TRBJ2-5; TCRdb reports TRBD2, a call that lacks DNA to check it against. Per germline, CDR1 MNHNY and CDR2 SVGAGI (reference sequence). The CDR3 runs 13 residues. CDR3: CASSTSWPETQYF.

This rearrangement joins TRBV10-3 to TRBJ2-1; TCRdb selects TRBD1, and the lack of DNA leaves this call unchecked. Germline assignment: CDR1 ENHRY and CDR2 SYGVKD. The CDR3 contains 14 residues. The chain's CDR3 is CATKQDSSYNEQFF.

The CDR3 reads CSARDLRGYEQYF. The chain employs TRBV20-1 and TRBJ2-7. The V gene's germline CDR1 is DFQATT and CDR2 SNEGSKA (reference sequence). The CDR3 is 13 amino acids.

V usage is TRBV20-1 and J usage is TRBJ2-7; TCRdb reports TRBD2, a call that lacks DNA to check it against. Germline assignment: CDR1 DFQATT and CDR2 SNEGSKA (reference sequence). This CDR3 region has 14 residues. This chain's CDR3 is CSARSGGEYGEQYF.

The chain employs TRBV2 and TRBJ2-1; TCRdb's assignment of TRBD1 cannot be checked, as there is no DNA. The CDR3 contains 17 residues. Germline-derived CDR1 and CDR2 are SNHLY and FYNNEI. CDR3 loop: CASSEAGQGSSYNEQFF.

This sequence joins TRBV7-9 and TRBJ1-2; TCRdb lists TRBD1, though no DNA is available to test this call. The CDR3 runs 17 residues. Germline V gene sequence: CDR1 SEHNR, CDR2 FQNEAQ (reference sequence). CDR3 loop: CASSSRMDRDSNYGYTF.

This chain joins TRBV15 and TRBJ2-1. The CDR3 sequence is 15 residues long. Germline CDR1 reads LNHNV; CDR2 reads YYDKDF (reference sequence). The CDR3 spells CATSRETGNYNEQFF.

The chain joins TRBV4-2 to TRBJ2-6. Germline CDR1 is LGHNA and CDR2 is YNFKEQ. The CDR3 consists of 16 residues. CDR3 region: CASSQDTGSGANVLTF.

This chain connects TRBV5-1 to TRBJ2-7. The CDR3 length is 13 residues. Germline loops: CDR1 SGHRS, CDR2 YFSETQ. CDR3 region: CASSLTVAYEQYF.

This rearrangement joins TRBV4-1 to TRBJ2-1. Per germline, CDR1 MGHRA and CDR2 YSYEKL. The CDR3 is 14 amino acids. The CDR3 reads CASSQASIWNEQFF.

CDR3 protein: CSVLHGTGVSIVGTSGEQFF. This chain uses TRBV29-1 with TRBJ2-1; there is no DNA to check the TCRdb D call of TRBD1. The CDR3 is made up of 20 amino acids. The germline V gene has CDR1 SQVTM and CDR2 ANQGSEA.

This chain uses TRBV4-1 with TRBJ2-7. Germline V gene lookup returns CDR1 MGHRA and CDR2 YSYEKL. This CDR3 has 15 amino acids. The CDR3: CASSQVTESSYEQYF.

This chain joins TRBV6-2 or TRBV6-3 and TRBJ2-1; the D call from TCRdb, TRBD1, cannot be confirmed without DNA. Germline V lookup: CDR1 MNHEY, CDR2 SVGEGT. This CDR3 region has 14 residues. The CDR3 sequence: CASSYSTGAPEQFF.